The 6 T cell receptor beta chains listed next were all sequenced from one sample in a study of T cells in Graves' hyperthyroidism and ophthalmopathy. What was amplified from RNA transcripts were TCR beta CDR3 regions. First-round RT-PCR of the TCR CDR3 relied on the HTBI primer set. TCRdb itself ran the multiplex PCR reads through MiXCR, one entry per CDR3 protein. The sample lists about 500,000 distinct CDR3 sequences; roughly 18% were seen once. Specimen: blood. The receptors originated from a young woman with Graves' ophthalmopathy.

The rearrangement uses TRBV12-3 or TRBV12-4 and TRBJ2-7; no reliable D call. This CDR3 spans 14 amino acids. Trimming cost V 2 bases and J 3 bases, with 11 bases left between them. The CDR3, as DNA: TGTGCCAGCAGTTTACGAGACCAGAGCTACGAGCAGTACTTC. This encodes CASSLRDQSYEQYF.

This clonotype was seen many times. The rearrangement links TRBV3-1 to TRBJ1-1, with unresolved D. Germline-derived CDR1 and CDR2 are LGHDT and YNNKEL (reference sequence). This CDR3 is built from 14 residues. The germline V and J ends were trimmed by 4 bases and 3 bases, with 12 bases remaining between them. DNA of the CDR3: TGTGCCAGCAGCCTCGCCCCGAGCCACACTGAAGCTTTCTTT. It encodes CASSLAPSHTEAFF.

This clonotype has at least ten counts. This rearrangement joins TRBV5-1 to TRBJ1-5; D call uncertain. Germline CDR1 reads SGHRS; CDR2 reads YFSETQ. V lost 1 base and J 3 bases, leaving 11 bases between the germline ends. The CDR3 extends over 15 amino acids. The CDR3 protein is CASSLYGETNQPQHF. Written as DNA, the CDR3 is TGCGCCAGCAGCTTGTACGGTGAGACCAATCAGCCCCAGCATTTT. Looking up the rest from reference TRBV5-1 and TRBJ1-5 gives the full variable domain: KAGVTQTPRYLIKTRGQQVTLSCSPISGHRSVSWYQQTPGQGLQFLFEYFSETQRNKGNFPGRFSGRQFSNSRSEMNVSTLELGDSALYLCASSLYGETNQPQHFGDGTRLSIL.

This clonotype was seen many times. The genes are TRBV7-6 and TRBJ1-2, with TRBD1 identical over 9 bases. With V trimmed by 5 bases and J by 4 bases, 5 bases remained unmatched. The germline CDR1 and CDR2 sequences are SGHVS and FNYEAQ. This CDR3 is built from 14 residues. The chain's CDR3 is CASSPGTGPYGYTF. The DNA for the CDR3 is TGTGCCAGCAGCCCGGGGACAGGGCCCTATGGCTACACCTTC.

The chain couples TRBV12-3 or TRBV12-4 to TRBJ1-5, with a possible D match to TRBD1 (6 bases). V was trimmed by 9 bases and J by 7 bases, leaving 25 bases between them. The CDR3 spans 16 residues. The CDR3 here is CASIQGRGGARQPQHF. The CDR3 DNA reads as TGTGCCAGTATCCAAGGCCGTGGGGGGGCTCGGCAGCCCCAGCATTTT.

As concerns this clonotype: With a much larger clone just one base away, this may be a read error. The V gene is TRBV28, the J gene TRBJ2-1, with TRBD2 as a possible D gene (7 bases). The V end was cut by 10 bases, the J end by 6 bases, with 22 bases between. The CDR3 length is 15 residues. Germline-derived CDR1 and CDR2 are MDHEN and SYDVKM. The CDR3 protein is CAIWGGGCLPNEQFF. The CDR3 bases are TGTGCCATCTGGGGAGGGGGGTGTCTACCCAATGAGCAGTTCTTC.